This T cell receptor (beta chain) was profiled in a study of blood T cells in healthy people across ages. The CDR3 length is 17 residues. Germline V gives CDR1 SGHRS, CDR2 YFSETQ. V dropped 0 bases and J dropped 4; count of bases not matched to a gene: 5. This clonotype was observed a handful of times. Its antigen is currently unknown. General study points: Diversity was estimated from one million T cells, and these estimates were considered underestimates. A roughly linear fall in TCR beta diversity per million T cells was seen with increasing age.

Sample-barcoded 5' priming and a J-beta primer mix drove a second PCR of roughly 7 to 11 cycles. TCRdb reanalysed the 5' RACE reads using MiXCR and keeps one entry per CDR3 protein. The sample shows 700,000 or so distinct CDR3 sequences, over 40% of them seen only once. Per-sample PBMC isolation yielded at least 7 million cells. The source is a man aged 80 or over in good health. The material sequenced was blood. The chain uses TRBV5-1 and TRBJ2-1, with 12 bases that match TRBD2. DNA of the CDR3: TGCGCCAGCAGCTTGGTGCTAGCGGGGGGGATTTACAATGAGCAGTTCTTC. Translating gives CASSLVLAGGIYNEQFF.